A single sample gave rise to the 23 T cell receptor beta chains below, sequenced in a study of shared clonotypes between healthy human individuals. Using immunoSEQ multiplex PCR, the repertoire was profiled, and TCRdb retains in-frame clones only, with some absent. The top ten hold about 0.13% of the sample, which has approximately 2.5 million clones, roughly 92% seen once. The sequenced sample was naive CD4+ T cells sorted from blood. As for subset: CD45RA+ positively selected. The receptors were gathered from a man aged 18 to 29 in good health.

This chain links TRBV11-2 with TRBJ2-5; D is possibly TRBD1 (5 bases). This CDR3 spans 16 amino acids. Germline V gene data show CDR1 as SGHAT and CDR2 as FQNNGV. The V gene lost 2 bases and the J gene lost 2 bases, with 15 bases spanning the gap. Here the CDR3 reads CASSLRRGSGQETQYF. CDR3 DNA: TGTGCCAGCAGCTTAAGAAGGGGTTCCGGGCAAGAGACCCAGTACTTC.

The J gene is TRBJ1-1, the V gene TRBV5-1; D uncertain. Germline V gives CDR1 SGHRS, CDR2 YFSETQ. This CDR3 region has 14 residues. V dropped 4 bases and J dropped 1 base, with 11 bases sitting between them. The CDR3 sequence is CASSREAGNTEAFF. The CDR3 DNA sequence: TGCGCCAGCAGCCGGGAGGCAGGGAACACTGAAGCTTTCTTT.

This clone showed up just once. The chain couples TRBV6-5 to TRBJ2-1; D is perhaps TRBD2 (5 bases). V shed 8 bases and J shed 10 bases, with 9 bases lying between them. The germline gives CDR1 MNHEY, CDR2 SVGAGI. The CDR3 contains 10 residues. The CDR3: CASGLFEQFF. The CDR3 nucleotides are TGTGCCAGCGGACTTTTCGAGCAGTTCTTC.

As regards this clone: The identical CDR3 is also encoded by other nucleotide sequences in the sample. This sequence joins TRBV5-4 and TRBJ2-3; D ambiguous. This CDR3 spans 14 amino acids. V was clipped by 1 base and J by 2 bases, with 8 bases between them. Germline V gene sequence: CDR1 SGHNT, CDR2 YYREEE (reference sequence). The CDR3 region has the DNA TGTGCCAGCAGCTTGTTGAGGTCCACAGATACGCAGTATTTT. Amino acid sequence: CASSLLRSTDTQYF. Combining the CDR3 with reference TRBV5-4 and TRBJ2-3 gives the whole variable domain ETGVTQSPTHLIKTRGQQVTLRCSSQSGHNTVSWYQQALGQGPQFIFQYYREEENGRGNFPPRFSGLQFPNYSSELNVNALELDDSALYLCASSLLRSTDTQYFGPGTRLTVL.

This clone was counted a single time. The V gene is TRBV10-3, the J gene TRBJ2-6, with D perhaps matching TRBD2 (6 bases). Trimming pared 4 bases from V and 1 base from J, leaving 14 bases between. The CDR3 is 17 amino acids. The germline gives CDR1 ENHRY, CDR2 SYGVKD. The DNA of the CDR3 is TGTGCCATCAGTGGCTCGGGACTGTGGTCTGGGGCCAACGTCCTGACTTTC. Residues: CAISGSGLWSGANVLTF.

V gene TRBV28 combines with J gene TRBJ2-1; D ambiguous. This CDR3 has 15 residues. Germline V gene lookup returns CDR1 MDHEN and CDR2 SYDVKM. V was clipped by 6 bases and J by 4 bases, with 16 bases between them. The chain's CDR3 is CASRSETNRYNEQFF. CDR3 nucleotide sequence: TGTGCCAGCAGGTCGGAGACGAATCGATACAATGAGCAGTTCTTC.

In DNA, the CDR3 is TGTGCCAGCAGCGTAGTAGCGGGGGAAGATACGCAGTATTTT. Translation: CASSVVAGEDTQYF. V is TRBV9 and J is TRBJ2-3, with 9 bases matching TRBD2. The trim removed 0 bases at V and 5 bases at J, leaving 1 base unmatched. Germline V lookup: CDR1 SGDLS, CDR2 YYNGEE. This CDR3 contains 14 residues.

The V call is TRBV6-5, the J call TRBJ1-4; no definite D call. Per germline, CDR1 MNHEY and CDR2 SVGAGI. The V gene lost 5 bases and the J gene lost 10 bases, with 5 bases spanning the gap. This CDR3 has 10 amino acids. This CDR3 is CASSLGKLFF. CDR3 in DNA: TGTGCCAGCAGTCTTGGAAAACTGTTTTTT.

V gene TRBV18 combines with J gene TRBJ1-5; TRBD1 matches 10 bases. Germline CDR1 and CDR2: KGHSH and LQKENI. The CDR3 contains 16 residues. Unmatched junction bases numbered 5, after V lost 3 bases and J lost 3 bases. CDR3 sequence (DNA): TGTGCCAGCTCACCCGGACAGGGGGTAATCAATCAGCCCCAGCATTTT. Protein product: CASSPGQGVINQPQHF.

This clone is a singleton in its sample. The chain is built from TRBV28 and TRBJ1-6; tentative D call: TRBD1 (6 bases). Germline CDR1 and CDR2: MDHEN and SYDVKM. Trimming cost V 6 bases and J 3 bases, with 9 bases left between them. The CDR3 covers 14 residues. In DNA, the CDR3 is TGTGCCAGCAGCACAGGGCTCTATAATTCACCCCTCCACTTT. Residues: CASSTGLYNSPLHF.

The CDR3 protein is CASSLLVGGANVLTF. The CDR3 nucleotides are TGTGCCAGCAGTCTACTGGTGGGGGGGGCCAACGTCCTGACTTTC. The chain combines TRBV6-1 with TRBJ2-6; D is ambiguous. CDR1 and CDR2 from the germline V gene are MNHNS and SASEGT. The CDR3 consists of 15 residues. With 5 bases removed from V and 4 bases from J, the gap between germline ends came to 12 bases.

This clone was picked up one time. The genes are TRBV18 and TRBJ1-1; D is ambiguous. CDR1 is KGHSH and CDR2 is LQKENI in the germline V gene. This CDR3 has 13 amino acids. V lost 3 bases and J lost 11, with 16 bases in between. The CDR3, as DNA: TGTGCCAGCTCACCGGCGACTGATCGTGTGGCTTTCTTT. This translates into CASSPATDRVAFF.

Of note for this clone: Other DNA sequences from this sample encode an identical CDR3 as well. This chain connects TRBV2 to TRBJ2-1; 10 positions agree with TRBD2. CDR3 length equals 15 residues. The ends lost 2 bases at V and 3 bases at J; junction bases unmatched: 1. Germline lookup yields CDR1 SNHLY and CDR2 FYNNEI. The CDR3 nucleotides are TGTGCCAGCAGTGAACGGACTAGCGGCTACAATGAGCAGTTCTTC. This translates into CASSERTSGYNEQFF. The full variable domain, completed using reference TRBV2 and TRBJ2-1, is EPEVTQTPSHQVTQMGQEVILRCVPISNHLYFYWYRQILGQKVEFLVSFYNNEISEKSEIFDDQFSVERPDGSNFTLKIRSTKLEDSAMYFCASSERTSGYNEQFFGPGTRLTVL.

This clone showed up just once. The genes are TRBV10-3 and TRBJ2-2; D gene ambiguous. V shed 10 bases and J shed 5 bases, with 14 bases lying between them. Germline V lookup: CDR1 ENHRY, CDR2 SYGVKD. CDR3 size: 13 residues. CDR3 sequence: CATRPFGTGELFF. The CDR3 coding sequence is TGTGCCACTCGACCATTTGGGACCGGGGAGCTGTTTTTT.

The chain recombines TRBV5-1 with TRBJ2-3; tentative D call: TRBD2 (6 bases). Germline CDR1 SGHRS, CDR2 YFSETQ. Trimming cost V 0 bases and J 6 bases, with 17 bases left between them. The CDR3 sequence is 16 residues long. The CDR3 reads CASSLAAGRRSDTQYF. In DNA, the CDR3 is TGCGCCAGCAGCTTGGCGGCCGGGAGAAGGTCGGATACGCAGTATTTT.

This chain joins TRBV5-1 and TRBJ1-4; 9 bases are a match to TRBD1. This CDR3 spans 17 amino acids. Trimming cost V 1 base and J 8 bases; bases outside gene matches: 12. CDR1 is SGHRS, CDR2 YFSETQ, per germline. CDR3 bases: TGCGCCAGCAGCTTGAGTCCCCGCGGGACAGGGAACGAAAAACTGTTTTTT. Protein sequence: CASSLSPRGTGNEKLFF.

The chain combines TRBV5-1 with TRBJ1-6; TRBD1 matches at 10 bases. J lost 5 bases, V lost 0 bases, and 5 bases had no gene match. Germline CDR1 and CDR2: SGHRS and YFSETQ. CDR3 length: 17 amino acids. Here the CDR3 reads CASSLDPGQGHNSPLHF. The CDR3 DNA sequence: TGCGCCAGCAGCTTGGACCCGGGACAGGGGCATAATTCACCCCTCCACTTT.

V is TRBV27 and J is TRBJ1-5, with 8 bases matching TRBD1. CDR3 length equals 15 residues. Unmatched junction bases numbered 10, after V lost 5 bases and J lost 7 bases. Germline values: CDR1 MNHEY, CDR2 SMNVEV (reference sequence). As DNA, the CDR3 is TGTGCCAGCAGTCCCACCGACAGGGGCCTACAGCCCCAGCATTTT. Protein: CASSPTDRGLQPQHF.

This chain joins TRBV19 and TRBJ2-5; D may be TRBD2 (5 bases). V was pared by 5 bases and J by 5 bases, with 9 bases between. CDR1 LNHDA and CDR2 SQIVND come from the germline V gene (reference sequence). The CDR3 spans 12 residues. The CDR3 sequence: CASSRTEETQYF. In DNA form, the CDR3 reads TGTGCCAGTAGTCGGACTGAGGAGACCCAGTACTTC.

The chain couples TRBV7-9 to TRBJ1-1, with D possibly TRBD1 on 5 matching bases. The CDR3 has 13 residues. V was trimmed by 8 bases and J by 1 base, leaving 11 bases between them. CDR1 and CDR2 from the germline V gene are SEHNR and FQNEAQ (reference sequence). CDR3 residues: CASSQAWNTEAFF. The CDR3 DNA reads TGTGCCAGCTCACAGGCTTGGAACACTGAAGCTTTCTTT.

The chain carries TRBV2 and TRBJ2-1; D is possibly TRBD2 (5 bases). CDR1 is SNHLY, CDR2 FYNNEI, per germline. CDR3 length: 11 amino acids. V was pared by 5 bases and J by 11 bases, with 10 bases between. CDR3 coding DNA: TGTGCCAGCAGTCCGGAGGAGCAGCAGTTCTTC. This gives the protein CASSPEEQQFF.

This rearrangement joins TRBV19 to TRBJ1-2; TRBD1 matches at 8 bases. Germline V gene lookup returns CDR1 LNHDA and CDR2 SQIVND (reference sequence). V trimming: 3 bases; J trimming: 5 bases; junction bases outside the gene matches: 8. This CDR3 has 15 amino acids. The chain's CDR3 is CASSIGQGSRYGYTF. The CDR3 DNA reads as TGTGCCAGTAGTATTGGACAGGGATCCCGGTATGGCTACACCTTC. Complete variable domain (other parts from reference TRBV19 and TRBJ1-2): DGGITQSPKYLFRKEGQNVTLSCEQNLNHDAMYWYRQDPGQGLRLIYYSQIVNDFQKGDIAEGYSVSREKKESFPLTVTSAQKNPTAFYLCASSIGQGSRYGYTFGSGTRLTVV.

The V gene is TRBV5-4, the J gene TRBJ1-4; the match to TRBD1 covers 9 bases. Unmatched junction bases numbered 7, after V lost 5 bases and J lost 5 bases. Germline values: CDR1 SGHNT, CDR2 YYREEE (reference sequence). CDR3 length: 15 amino acids. This CDR3 is CASSSTTGGNEKLFF. Here the CDR3 DNA reads TGTGCCAGCAGTTCAACGACAGGGGGAAATGAAAAACTGTTTTTT. Looking up the rest from reference TRBV5-4 and TRBJ1-4 gives the full variable domain: ETGVTQSPTHLIKTRGQQVTLRCSSQSGHNTVSWYQQALGQGPQFIFQYYREEENGRGNFPPRFSGLQFPNYSSELNVNALELDDSALYLCASSSTTGGNEKLFFGSGTQLSVL.